This passage covers 2 T cell receptor beta chains from one sample sequenced in a study of T cell responses to AZD1222 COVID-19 vaccine. Here immunoSEQ multiplex PCR was the method, and the copy in TCRdb shows in-frame clones only, minus some. This table holds about 86,000 clones, under 95% found once. The sequenced sample was peripheral blood, obtained on day 0 of AZD1222 vaccination. These receptors were collected from an adult in good health.

The genes are TRBV28 and TRBJ1-2, with TRBD1 matching 8 bases. The junction had 3 bases not matched to a gene; V was cut back by 5 bases and J by 4 bases. Germline values: CDR1 MDHEN, CDR2 SYDVKM. The CDR3 extends over 13 amino acids. CDR3 bases: TGTGCCAGCAGTCGAGACAGGGGCTATGGCTACACCTTC. Amino acids: CASSRDRGYGYTF.

This chain uses TRBV9 with TRBJ2-3, with a weak D call TRBD2 (5 bases). The CDR3 extends over 14 amino acids. Trimming shortened V by 0 bases and J by 5 bases, and 10 bases separated the two germline ends. Germline V gene lookup returns CDR1 SGDLS and CDR2 YYNGEE. The CDR3 DNA reads as TGTGCCAGCAGCGTAGTTCCTGCGGGAGATACGCAGTATTTT. This codes for CASSVVPAGDTQYF.